This is a list of T cell receptor beta chains from one sample in a study of blood T cell repertoires in COVID-19. Assay: immunoSEQ multiplex PCR; the TCRdb copy retains only in-frame clones and omits some. The table records some 490,000 clones, approximately 83% of them present only once. The sample was peripheral blood. The receptors were gathered from a human donor in a cohort sampled during active COVID-19. Both conserved end residues are part of each CDR3.

TRBJ2-1 TRBV10-1 CASSENQGMEQFF
TRBJ1-2 TRBV5-1 CASSLGQNYGYTF
TRBJ1-1 TRBV7-9 CASSSYPGQSMNTEAFF
TRBJ1-5 TRBV11-2 CASSWDRDNQPQHF
TRBJ2-5 TRBV18 CASSPTAIQETQYF
TRBJ1-2 TRBV24-1 CASTSPAYGYTF
TRBJ2-1 TRBV5-1 CASSLVTGGADNEQFF
TRBJ1-2 TRBV30 CAWSPGTGGYGYTF
TRBJ2-5 TRBV5-1 CASSLEGRQETQYF
TRBJ1-6 TRBV30 CAWRPSGTGNSPLHF
TRBJ1-2 TRBV28 CASSSLPGQGYGYTF
TRBJ2-1 TRBV5-1 CASSPAPRSSYNEQFF
TRBJ2-5 TRBV7-3 CASSLRATLETQYF
TRBJ2-3 TRBV11-3 CASSRGTHSTDTQYF
TRBJ2-4 TRBV7-9 CASSLVRPNGGNIQYF
TRBJ2-3 TRBV3-1/TRBV3-2 CASSQEGQLTDTQYF
TRBJ1-5 TRBV18 CASSPQGAMSNQPQHF
TRBJ2-3 TRBV7-3 CASSLTSADTQYF
TRBJ2-1 TRBV19 CASSIDRAGGDIIQFF
TRBJ2-3 TRBV5-1 CASSSGDTTDTQYF
TRBJ2-2 TRBV30 CAWTATSGRVSTGELFF
TRBJ2-1 TRBV7-3 CASSLSRGNWAYNEQFF
TRBJ1-1 TRBV7-2 CASSFSENTEAFF
TRBJ1-5 TRBV2 CASSGQNENQPQHF
TRBJ1-6 TRBV7-2 CASSPAPFGSPLHF
TRBJ1-1 TRBV27 CASRNSNRGNTEAFF
TRBJ2-5 TRBV6-5 CASRTSGNNQETQYF
TRBJ1-1 TRBV30 CAWSGNSLNTEAFF
TRBJ2-1 TRBV28 CASSSRQGGTSGSSYNEQFF
TRBJ2-3 TRBV10-2 CASSFLADRTDTQYF
TRBJ2-7 TRBV2 CASSESSPTQLAGDHEQYF
TRBJ2-7 TRBV27 CASSSPGQHSYEQYF